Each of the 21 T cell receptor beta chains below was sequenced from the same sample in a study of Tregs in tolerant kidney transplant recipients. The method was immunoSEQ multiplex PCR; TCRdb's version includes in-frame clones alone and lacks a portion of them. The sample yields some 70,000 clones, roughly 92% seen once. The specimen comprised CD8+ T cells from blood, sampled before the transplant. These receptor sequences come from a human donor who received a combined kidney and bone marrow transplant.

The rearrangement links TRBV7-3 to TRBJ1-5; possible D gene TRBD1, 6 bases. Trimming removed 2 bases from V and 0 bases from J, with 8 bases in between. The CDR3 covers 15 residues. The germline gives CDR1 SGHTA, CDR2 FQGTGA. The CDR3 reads CASSLGQNSNQPQHF. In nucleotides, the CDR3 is TGTGCCAGCAGCTTAGGACAGAATAGCAATCAGCCCCAGCATTTT.

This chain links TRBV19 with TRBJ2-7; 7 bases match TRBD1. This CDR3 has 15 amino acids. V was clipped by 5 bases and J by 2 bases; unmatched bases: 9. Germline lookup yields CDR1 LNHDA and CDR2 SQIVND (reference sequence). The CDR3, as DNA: TGTGCCAGTAGTGACCTGACAGGGTCACCCTACGAGCAGTACTTC. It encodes CASSDLTGSPYEQYF.

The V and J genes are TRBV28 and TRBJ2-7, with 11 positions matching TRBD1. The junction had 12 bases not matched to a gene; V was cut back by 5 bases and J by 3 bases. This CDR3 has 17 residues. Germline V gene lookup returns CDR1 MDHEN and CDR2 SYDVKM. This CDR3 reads CASSLLGSGTGGYEQYF. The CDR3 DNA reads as TGTGCCAGCAGTCTATTAGGTTCCGGGACAGGGGGCTACGAGCAGTACTTC.

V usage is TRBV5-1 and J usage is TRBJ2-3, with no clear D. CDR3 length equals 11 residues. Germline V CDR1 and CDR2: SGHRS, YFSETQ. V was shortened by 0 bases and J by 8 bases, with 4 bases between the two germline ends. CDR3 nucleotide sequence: TGCGCCAGCAGCTTGGACGGTACGCAGTATTTT. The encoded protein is CASSLDGTQYF.

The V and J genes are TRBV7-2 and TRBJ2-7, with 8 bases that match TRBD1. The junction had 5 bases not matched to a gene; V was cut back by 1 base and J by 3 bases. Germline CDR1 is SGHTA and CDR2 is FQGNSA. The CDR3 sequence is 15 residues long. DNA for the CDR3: TGTGCCAGCAGCTTAGTCGCAGGGGGCTTCTACGAGCAGTACTTC. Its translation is CASSLVAGGFYEQYF.

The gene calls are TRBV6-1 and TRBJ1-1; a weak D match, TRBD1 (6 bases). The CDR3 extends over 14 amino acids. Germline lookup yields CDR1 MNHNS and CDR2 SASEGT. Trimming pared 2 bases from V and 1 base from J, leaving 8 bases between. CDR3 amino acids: CASSERGGNTEAFF. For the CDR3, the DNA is TGTGCCAGCAGTGAACGAGGGGGGAACACTGAAGCTTTCTTT.

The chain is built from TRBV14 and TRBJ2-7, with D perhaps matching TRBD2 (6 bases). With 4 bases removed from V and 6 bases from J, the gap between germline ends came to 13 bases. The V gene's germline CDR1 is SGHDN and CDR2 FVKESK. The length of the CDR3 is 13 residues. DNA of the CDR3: TGTGCCAGCAGCCTCGTGGGGGGAAGCGAGCAGTACTTC. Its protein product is CASSLVGGSEQYF.

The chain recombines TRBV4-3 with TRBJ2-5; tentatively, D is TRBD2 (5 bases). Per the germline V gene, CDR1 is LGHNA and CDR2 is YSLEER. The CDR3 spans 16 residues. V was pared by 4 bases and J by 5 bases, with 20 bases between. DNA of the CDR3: TGCGCCAGCAGCCCCGATAAAGTGGGAGTAAGGGAGACCCAGTACTTC. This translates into CASSPDKVGVRETQYF.

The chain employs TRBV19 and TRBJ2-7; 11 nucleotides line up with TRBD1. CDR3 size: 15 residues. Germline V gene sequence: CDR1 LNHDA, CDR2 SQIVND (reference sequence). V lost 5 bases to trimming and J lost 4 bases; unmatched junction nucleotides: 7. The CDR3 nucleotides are TGTGCCAGTAGTGCCGGACAGGGGGCGGCTTACGAGCAGTACTTC. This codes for CASSAGQGAAYEQYF.

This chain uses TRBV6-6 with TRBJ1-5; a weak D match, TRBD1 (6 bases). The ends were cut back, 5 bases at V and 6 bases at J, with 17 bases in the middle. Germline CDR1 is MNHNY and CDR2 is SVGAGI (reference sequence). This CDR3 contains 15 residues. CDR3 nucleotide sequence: TGTGCCAGCAGTGGCAGCGGGGGCAGGGGTCAGCCCCAGCATTTT. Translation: CASSGSGGRGQPQHF.

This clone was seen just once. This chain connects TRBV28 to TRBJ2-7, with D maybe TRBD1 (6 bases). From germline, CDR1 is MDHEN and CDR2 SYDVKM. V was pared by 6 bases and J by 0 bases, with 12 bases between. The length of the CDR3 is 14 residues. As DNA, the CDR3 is TGTGCCAGCAGCATACAGGGTTCCTCCTACGAGCAGTACTTC. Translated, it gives CASSIQGSSYEQYF.

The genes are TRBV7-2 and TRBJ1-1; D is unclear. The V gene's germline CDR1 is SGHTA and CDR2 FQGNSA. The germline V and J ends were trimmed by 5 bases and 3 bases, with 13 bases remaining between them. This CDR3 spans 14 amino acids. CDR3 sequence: CASSPRQAYTEAFF. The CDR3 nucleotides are TGTGCCAGCAGCCCCCGCCAGGCTTACACTGAAGCTTTCTTT.

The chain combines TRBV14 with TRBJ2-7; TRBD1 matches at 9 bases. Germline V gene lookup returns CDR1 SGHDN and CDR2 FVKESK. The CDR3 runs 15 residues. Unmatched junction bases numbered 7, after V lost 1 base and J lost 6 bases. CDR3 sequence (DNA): TGTGCCAGCAGCCAAGTCCCGGGACAGGGTCCCGAGCAGTACTTC. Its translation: CASSQVPGQGPEQYF.

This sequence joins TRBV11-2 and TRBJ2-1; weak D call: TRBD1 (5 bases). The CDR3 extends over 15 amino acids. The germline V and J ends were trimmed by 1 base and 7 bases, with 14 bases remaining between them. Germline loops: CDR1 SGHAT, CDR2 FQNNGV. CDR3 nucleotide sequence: TGTGCCAGCAGCTTAGGTTCTAGGGGCAGTAATGAGCAGTTCTTC. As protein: CASSLGSRGSNEQFF. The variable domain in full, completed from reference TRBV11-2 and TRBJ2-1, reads EAGVAQSPRYKIIEKRQSVAFWCNPISGHATLYWYQQILGQGPKLLIQFQNNGVVDDSQLPKDRFSAERLKGVDSTLKIQPAKLEDSAVYLCASSLGSRGSNEQFFGPGTRLTVL.

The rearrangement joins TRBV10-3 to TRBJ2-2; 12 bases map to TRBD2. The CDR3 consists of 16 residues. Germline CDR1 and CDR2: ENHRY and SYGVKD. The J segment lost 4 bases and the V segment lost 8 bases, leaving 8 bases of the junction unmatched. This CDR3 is CAIGLAGGPGTGELFF. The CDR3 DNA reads TGTGCCATCGGGCTAGCGGGAGGGCCGGGCACCGGGGAGCTGTTTTTT.

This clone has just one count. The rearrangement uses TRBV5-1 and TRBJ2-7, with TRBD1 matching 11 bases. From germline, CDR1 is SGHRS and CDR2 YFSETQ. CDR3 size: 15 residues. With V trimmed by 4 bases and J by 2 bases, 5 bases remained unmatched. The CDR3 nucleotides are TGCGCCAGCAGCCCCGGGACAGGGGGAACCTACGAGCAGTACTTC. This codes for CASSPGTGGTYEQYF.

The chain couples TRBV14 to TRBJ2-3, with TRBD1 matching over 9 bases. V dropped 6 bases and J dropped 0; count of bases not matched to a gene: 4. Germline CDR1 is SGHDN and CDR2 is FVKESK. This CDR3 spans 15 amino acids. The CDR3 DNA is TGTGCCAGCAGGGAAGGGACAGGGAGCACAGATACGCAGTATTTT. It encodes CASREGTGSTDTQYF.

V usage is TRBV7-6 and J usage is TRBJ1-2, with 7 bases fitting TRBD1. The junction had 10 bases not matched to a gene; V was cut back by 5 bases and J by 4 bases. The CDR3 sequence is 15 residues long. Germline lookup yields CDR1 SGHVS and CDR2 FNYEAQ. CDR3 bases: TGTGCCAGCAGCCCGGGACAGAGTGCGATCTATGGCTACACCTTC. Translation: CASSPGQSAIYGYTF.

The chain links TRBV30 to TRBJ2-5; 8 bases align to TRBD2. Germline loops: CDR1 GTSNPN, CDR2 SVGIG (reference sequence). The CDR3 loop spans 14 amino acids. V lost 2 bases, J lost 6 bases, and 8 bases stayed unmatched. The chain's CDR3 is CAWSQASGWKTQYF. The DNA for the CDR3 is TGTGCCTGGAGTCAAGCTAGCGGGTGGAAGACCCAGTACTTC.

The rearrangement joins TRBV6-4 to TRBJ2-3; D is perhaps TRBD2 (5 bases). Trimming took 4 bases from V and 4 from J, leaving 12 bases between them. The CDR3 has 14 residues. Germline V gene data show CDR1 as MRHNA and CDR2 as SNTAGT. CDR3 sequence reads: CASSVTGESDTQYF. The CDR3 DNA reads TGTGCCAGCAGTGTTACCGGGGAATCAGATACGCAGTATTTT.

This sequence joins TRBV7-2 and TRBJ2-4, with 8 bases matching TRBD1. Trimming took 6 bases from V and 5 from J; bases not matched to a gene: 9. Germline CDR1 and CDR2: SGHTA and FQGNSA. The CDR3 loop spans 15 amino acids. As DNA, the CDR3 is TGTGCCAGCAGTCTGGCAGCAGGGGGCCAAAACATTCAGTACTTC. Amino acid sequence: CASSLAAGGQNIQYF.